These 25 T cell receptor beta chains share one sample of origin, sequenced in a study of blood T cell repertoires in COVID-19. TCRdb's table, derived via immunoSEQ multiplex PCR, lists solely in-frame clones and lacks some. This table holds some 160,000 clones, 65% to 90% found once. Sequenced sample: peripheral blood. These receptors all stem from a human donor in a cohort sampled during active COVID-19.

CDR3 coding DNA: TGCGCCAGCAGCGCCGGGACTAGCGATGTCGATGAGCAGTTCTTC. Protein sequence: CASSAGTSDVDEQFF. This sequence joins TRBV5-1 and TRBJ2-1; 10 bases align to TRBD2. The CDR3 loop spans 15 amino acids. V shed 4 bases, J shed 8 bases, and the junction held 9 bases outside the gene matches. Germline loops: CDR1 SGHRS, CDR2 YFSETQ.

The rearrangement joins TRBV5-1 to TRBJ1-1; D may be TRBD1 (6 bases). Germline CDR1 reads SGHRS; CDR2 reads YFSETQ. The germline V and J ends were trimmed by 3 bases and 0 bases, with 18 bases remaining between them. The CDR3 runs to 17 residues. The CDR3 nucleotides read TGCGCCAGCAGCTCCTCCACAGGACAGAAAATGAACACTGAAGCTTTCTTT. Residues: CASSSSTGQKMNTEAFF.

The rearrangement joins TRBV6-5 to TRBJ1-2; 7 nucleotides match TRBD1. CDR1 is MNHEY, CDR2 SVGAGI, per germline. This CDR3 comprises 15 residues. Here the CDR3 reads CVVGGQGESNYGYTF. CDR3 nucleotides: TGTGTCGTAGGTGGTCAGGGGGAATCAAACTATGGCTACACCTTC.

The chain has TRBV2 and TRBJ1-2, with D unclear. Trimming took off 2 bases at V and 1 base at J, with 11 bases between the two ends. The V gene's germline CDR1 is SNHLY and CDR2 FYNNEI. The CDR3 spans 15 residues. The CDR3 DNA reads as TGTGCCAGCAGTGAACGACAAGGATATAACTATGGCTACACCTTC. This gives the protein CASSERQGYNYGYTF.

The DNA of the CDR3 is TGCGCCAGCAGCTTGGAATCGGCTAGAACGGAAGCTTTCTTT. Translated, it gives CASSLESARTEAFF. The V and J genes are TRBV5-1 and TRBJ1-1; no clear D. The CDR3 covers 14 residues. Per the germline V gene, CDR1 is SGHRS and CDR2 is YFSETQ. V lost 0 bases, J lost 8 bases, and 14 bases lay in between.

This rearrangement joins TRBV5-5 to TRBJ1-3, with unresolved D. V lost 0 bases and J lost 0, with 7 bases in between. The CDR3 extends over 15 amino acids. The germline V gene encodes CDR1 SGHKS and CDR2 YYEKEE (reference sequence). The DNA of the CDR3 is TGTGCCAGCAGCTTGGTGGGGAGCTCTGGAAACACCATATATTTT. It translates to CASSLVGSSGNTIYF.

The rearrangement uses TRBV25-1 and TRBJ2-3, with a possible D match to TRBD2 (6 bases). This CDR3 is built from 18 residues. CDR1 is MGHDK and CDR2 is SYGVNS in the germline V gene. Trimming removed 3 bases from V and 6 bases from J, with 25 bases in between. CDR3: CASSELVFAGRKNDTQYF. CDR3 nucleotides: TGTGCCAGCAGTGAGCTGGTTTTCGCGGGGAGAAAGAATGATACGCAGTATTTT.

V usage is TRBV6-5 and J usage is TRBJ2-4; TRBD2 agrees at 7 bases. The trim removed 8 bases at V and 5 bases at J, leaving 6 bases unmatched. The CDR3 runs 13 residues. The germline V gene has CDR1 MNHEY and CDR2 SVGAGI. DNA for the CDR3: TGTGCCAGCGGCCGGGGGGTCCAAAACATTCAGTACTTC. Protein sequence: CASGRGVQNIQYF.

The chain combines TRBV29-1 with TRBJ1-2; 9 bases map to TRBD1. With 6 bases clipped from V and 3 bases from J, the junction kept 2 bases outside the gene matches. This CDR3 is built from 12 residues. The germline CDR1 and CDR2 sequences are SQVTM and ANQGSEA. The CDR3 protein is CSVRQGDYGYTF. Here the CDR3 DNA reads TGCAGCGTACGACAGGGGGACTATGGCTACACCTTC.

The V call is TRBV19, the J call TRBJ1-2; TRBD1 aligns across 10 bases. The CDR3 totals 15 residues. Germline V gene data show CDR1 as LNHDA and CDR2 as SQIVND (reference sequence). The ends lost 5 bases at V and 4 bases at J; junction bases unmatched: 7. CDR3 in amino acids: CASSPETGGGYGYTF. The CDR3 DNA follows: TGTGCCAGTAGTCCAGAGACAGGGGGCGGCTATGGCTACACCTTC.

The gene calls are TRBV7-9 and TRBJ2-7, with D maybe TRBD1 (7 bases). The CDR3 covers 14 residues. The V end lost 4 bases, the J end lost 3 bases, and 13 bases lay between the germline ends. Germline-derived CDR1 and CDR2 are SEHNR and FQNEAQ (reference sequence). CDR3 sequence reads: CASSSTQGGYEQYF. CDR3 in DNA: TGTGCCAGCAGCTCCACCCAGGGGGGCTACGAGCAGTACTTC.

This chain links TRBV25-1 with TRBJ1-1, with TRBD1 identical over 7 bases. The germline CDR1 and CDR2 sequences are MGHDK and SYGVNS. The CDR3 length is 17 residues. V trimming: 1 base; J trimming: 3 bases; junction bases outside the gene matches: 11. The CDR3 is CASSEWGAGGMDTEAFF. The CDR3 DNA follows: TGTGCCAGCAGTGAATGGGGGGCAGGGGGAATGGACACTGAAGCTTTCTTT. The complete variable domain, with remaining parts taken from reference TRBV25-1 and TRBJ1-1, reads EADIYQTPRYLVIGTGKKITLECSQTMGHDKMYWYQQDPGMELHLIHYSYGVNSTEKGDLSSESTVSRIRTEHFPLTLESARPSHTSQYLCASSEWGAGGMDTEAFFGQGTRLTVV.

The chain has TRBV7-3 and TRBJ1-5; no firm D call. Trimming took off 2 bases at V and 3 bases at J, with 8 bases between the two ends. CDR1 and CDR2 (germline): SGHTA, FQGTGA. This CDR3 is built from 14 residues. This CDR3 reads CASSLPPHNQPQHF. The CDR3 nucleotides are TGTGCCAGCAGCTTACCCCCCCACAATCAGCCCCAGCATTTT.

This chain links TRBV6-6 with TRBJ2-5; D might be TRBD2 (5 bases). Between the trimmed V and J ends, which lost 0 bases and 5 bases, there was a span of 10 bases. The CDR3 covers 14 residues. Germline CDR1 MNHNY, CDR2 SVGAGI (reference sequence). The CDR3, as DNA: TGTGCCAGCAGTTACTCGACTCGAGGGGAGACCCAGTACTTC. Amino acid sequence: CASSYSTRGETQYF.

The chain joins TRBV4-3 to TRBJ2-7; 11 bases match TRBD2. The CDR3 is made up of 16 amino acids. The germline gives CDR1 LGHNA, CDR2 YSLEER. V shed 4 bases, J shed 0 bases, and the junction held 5 bases outside the gene matches. This CDR3 reads CASSLRLAGNSYEQYF. CDR3 nucleotides: TGCGCCAGCAGCCTCCGACTAGCGGGAAACTCCTACGAGCAGTACTTC.

The chain joins TRBV5-1 to TRBJ1-5; tentative D call: TRBD1 (6 bases). The CDR3 spans 15 residues. Trimming left V 4 bases short and J 2 bases short, with 13 bases between. Germline CDR1 and CDR2: SGHRS and YFSETQ. CDR3 nucleotides: TGCGCCAGCAGCCCGACAGGAATTGGCAATCAGCCCCAGCATTTT. Translated: CASSPTGIGNQPQHF.

The V call is TRBV5-1, the J call TRBJ2-7, with D perhaps matching TRBD1 (6 bases). V lost 4 bases to trimming and J lost 1 base, with 12 bases between them. The CDR3 runs 14 residues. Germline CDR1 reads SGHRS; CDR2 reads YFSETQ. The CDR3 DNA reads as TGCGCCAGCAGCCACCGGACAGCGTCCTACGAGCAGTACTTC. This codes for CASSHRTASYEQYF.

The genes are TRBV5-1 and TRBJ2-1, with TRBD2 matching over 7 bases. CDR3 length: 15 amino acids. The germline gives CDR1 SGHRS, CDR2 YFSETQ. The trim removed 0 bases at V and 3 bases at J, leaving 3 bases unmatched. The CDR3 DNA follows: TGCGCCAGCAGCTTGGATGGCGGGGGCTACAATGAGCAGTTCTTC. Translated: CASSLDGGGYNEQFF.

The J gene is TRBJ2-3, the V gene TRBV7-8; a weak D match, TRBD2 (5 bases). CDR1 is SGHVS and CDR2 is FQNEAQ in the germline V gene. CDR3 length: 16 residues. Trimming removed 2 bases at V and 0 bases at J, with 12 bases between. The CDR3 DNA reads as TGTGCCAGCAGCTTACGATCTAGCCCAAGCACAGATACGCAGTATTTT. Encoded protein: CASSLRSSPSTDTQYF.

This chain joins TRBV24-1 and TRBJ2-3; 7 bases align to TRBD1. Germline V gives CDR1 KGHDR, CDR2 SFDVKD. The CDR3 spans 16 residues. Trimming removed 6 bases from V and 1 base from J; junction bases left unmatched: 9. This chain's CDR3 is CATSLTTGVGTDTQYF. CDR3 bases: TGTGCCACCAGTCTTACCACAGGGGTCGGCACAGATACGCAGTATTTT.

The chain carries TRBV7-2 and TRBJ2-7; weak D call: TRBD2 (6 bases). Trimming stripped 5 bases from V and 0 bases from J, with 17 bases between. CDR3 length: 16 amino acids. Germline V gene lookup returns CDR1 SGHTA and CDR2 FQGNSA. CDR3 bases: TGTGCCAGCAGCCTTGACGCGGCGGGGTCCTCCTACGAGCAGTACTTC. This codes for CASSLDAAGSSYEQYF.

This chain uses TRBV4-2 with TRBJ2-5, with 7 bases fitting TRBD1. Losses at the gene ends were 0 bases for V and 2 bases for J; bases not matched to a gene: 15. The CDR3 has 19 amino acids. Germline V gene data show CDR1 as LGHNA and CDR2 as YNFKEQ. The CDR3 loop reads CASSQEIQGINPHQETQYF. CDR3 DNA sequence: TGTGCCAGCAGCCAAGAGATACAGGGGATTAATCCTCATCAAGAGACCCAGTACTTC.

V gene TRBV2 combines with J gene TRBJ2-7; 7 nucleotides line up with TRBD1. The CDR3 totals 15 residues. Losses at the gene ends were 5 bases for V and 2 bases for J; bases not matched to a gene: 9. Germline V CDR1 and CDR2: SNHLY, FYNNEI. This chain's CDR3 is CASSLAAQGAYEQYF. In nucleotides, the CDR3 is TGTGCCAGCAGTCTCGCGGCCCAGGGGGCCTACGAGCAGTACTTC. The entire variable domain, with the rest obtained from reference TRBV2 and TRBJ2-7, is as follows: EPEVTQTPSHQVTQMGQEVILRCVPISNHLYFYWYRQILGQKVEFLVSFYNNEISEKSEIFDDQFSVERPDGSNFTLKIRSTKLEDSAMYFCASSLAAQGAYEQYFGPGTRLTVT.

V gene TRBV5-4 combines with J gene TRBJ1-2; 7 nucleotides align to TRBD1. V gave up 3 bases and J gave up 3 bases; unmatched junction bases: 5. Germline V gives CDR1 SGHNT, CDR2 YYREEE (reference sequence). The CDR3 has 14 residues. As DNA, the CDR3 is TGTGCCAGCAGCTCGGGACAGAGGGACTATGGCTACACCTTC. It translates to CASSSGQRDYGYTF.

The V and J genes are TRBV7-2 and TRBJ2-7, with D tentatively TRBD1 (5 bases). The CDR3 is 11 amino acids. The V gene's germline CDR1 is SGHTA and CDR2 FQGNSA. Trimming cost V 5 bases and J 6 bases, with 8 bases left between them. DNA for the CDR3: TGTGCCAGCAGCAAAAGGGGCGAGCAGTACTTC. Protein: CASSKRGEQYF.